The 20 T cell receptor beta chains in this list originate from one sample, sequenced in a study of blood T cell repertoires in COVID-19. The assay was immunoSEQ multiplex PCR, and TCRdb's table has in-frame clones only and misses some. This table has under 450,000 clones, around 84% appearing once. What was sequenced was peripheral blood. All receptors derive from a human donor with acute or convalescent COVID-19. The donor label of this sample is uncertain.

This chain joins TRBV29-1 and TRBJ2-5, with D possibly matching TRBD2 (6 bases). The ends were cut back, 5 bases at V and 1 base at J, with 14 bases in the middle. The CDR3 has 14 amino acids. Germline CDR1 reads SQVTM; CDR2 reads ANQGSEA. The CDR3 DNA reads TGCAGCGTTCCCGTGCGGGGTCTCCAAGAGACCCAGTACTTC. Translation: CSVPVRGLQETQYF.

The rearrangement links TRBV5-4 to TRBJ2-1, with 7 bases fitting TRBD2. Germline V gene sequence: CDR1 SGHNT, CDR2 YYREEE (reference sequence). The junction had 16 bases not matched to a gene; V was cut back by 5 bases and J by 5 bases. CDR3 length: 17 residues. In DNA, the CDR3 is TGTGCCAGCAGACCCACAACCCCCGGACTAGGTAACAATGAGCAGTTCTTC. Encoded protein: CASRPTTPGLGNNEQFF.

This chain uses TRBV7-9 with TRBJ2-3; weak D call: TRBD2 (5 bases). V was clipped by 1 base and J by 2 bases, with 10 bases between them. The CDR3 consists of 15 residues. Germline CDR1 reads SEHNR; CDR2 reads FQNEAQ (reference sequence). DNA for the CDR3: TGTGCCAGCAGCTTAGGACTACACTTCACAGATACGCAGTATTTT. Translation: CASSLGLHFTDTQYF.

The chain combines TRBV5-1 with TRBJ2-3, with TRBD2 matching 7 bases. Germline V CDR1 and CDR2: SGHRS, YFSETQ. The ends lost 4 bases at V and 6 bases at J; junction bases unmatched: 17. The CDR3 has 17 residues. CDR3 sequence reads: CASSLAPSGAQVDTQYF. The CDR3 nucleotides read TGCGCCAGCAGCCTGGCCCCTAGCGGAGCCCAGGTCGATACGCAGTATTTT.

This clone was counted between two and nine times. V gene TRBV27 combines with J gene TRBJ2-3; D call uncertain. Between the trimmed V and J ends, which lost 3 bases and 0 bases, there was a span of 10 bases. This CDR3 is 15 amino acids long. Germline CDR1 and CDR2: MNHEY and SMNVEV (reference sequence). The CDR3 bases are TGTGCCAGCAGTTTTTCCCGGTTCAGCACAGATACGCAGTATTTT. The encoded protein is CASSFSRFSTDTQYF.

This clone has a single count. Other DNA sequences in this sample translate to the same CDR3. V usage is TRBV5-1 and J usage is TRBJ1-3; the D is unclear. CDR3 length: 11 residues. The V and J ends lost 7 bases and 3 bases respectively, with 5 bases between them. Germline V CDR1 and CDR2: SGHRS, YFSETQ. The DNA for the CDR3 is TGCGCCAGCCGGAGTGGAAACACCATATATTTT. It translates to CASRSGNTIYF.

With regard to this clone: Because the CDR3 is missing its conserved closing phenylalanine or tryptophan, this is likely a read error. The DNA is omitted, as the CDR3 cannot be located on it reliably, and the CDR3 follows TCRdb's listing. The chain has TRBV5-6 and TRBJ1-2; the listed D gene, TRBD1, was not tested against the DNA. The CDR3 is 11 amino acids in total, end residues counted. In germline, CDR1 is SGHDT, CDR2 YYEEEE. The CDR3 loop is CASSLEGSSTI.

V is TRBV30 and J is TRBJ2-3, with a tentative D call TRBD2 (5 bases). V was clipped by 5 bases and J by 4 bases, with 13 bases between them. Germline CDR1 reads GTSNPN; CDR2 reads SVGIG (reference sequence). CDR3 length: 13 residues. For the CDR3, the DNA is TGTGCCTGGTCCCCTTTGGGAGCAGATACGCAGTATTTT. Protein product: CAWSPLGADTQYF. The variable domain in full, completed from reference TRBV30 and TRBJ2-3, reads SQTIHQWPATLVQPVGSPLSLECTVEGTSNPNLYWYRQAAGRGLQLLFYSVGIGQISSEVPQNLSASRPQDRQFILSSKKLLLSDSGFYLCAWSPLGADTQYFGPGTRLTVL.

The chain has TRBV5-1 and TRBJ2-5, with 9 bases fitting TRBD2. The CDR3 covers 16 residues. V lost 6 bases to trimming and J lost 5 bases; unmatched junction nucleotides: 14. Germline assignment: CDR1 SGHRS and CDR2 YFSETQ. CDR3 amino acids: CASILSPAGGWETQYF. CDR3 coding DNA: TGCGCCAGCATCCTCTCCCCAGCGGGAGGATGGGAGACCCAGTACTTC.

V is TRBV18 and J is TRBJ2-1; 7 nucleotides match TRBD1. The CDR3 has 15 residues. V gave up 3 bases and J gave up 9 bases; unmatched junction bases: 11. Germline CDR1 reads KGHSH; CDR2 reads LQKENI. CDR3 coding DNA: TGTGCCAGCTCACCGGACAGGCAAGCCCCCAGTGAGCAGTTCTTC. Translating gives CASSPDRQAPSEQFF.

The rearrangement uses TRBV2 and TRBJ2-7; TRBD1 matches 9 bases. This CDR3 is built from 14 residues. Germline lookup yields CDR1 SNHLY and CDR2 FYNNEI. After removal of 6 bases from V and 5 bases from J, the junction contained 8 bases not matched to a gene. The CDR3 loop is CASRLGQGWDEQYF. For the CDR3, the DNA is TGTGCCAGCAGGTTAGGACAGGGGTGGGACGAGCAGTACTTC.

CDR3 region: CASSQDPYSGNTIYF. CDR3 coding DNA: TGTGCCAGCAGCCAAGATCCGTACTCTGGAAACACCATATATTTT. The chain uses TRBV14 and TRBJ1-3; D remains unclear. The CDR3 covers 15 residues. Germline CDR1 is SGHDN and CDR2 is FVKESK. Trimming took off 0 bases at V and 0 bases at J, with 6 bases between the two ends.

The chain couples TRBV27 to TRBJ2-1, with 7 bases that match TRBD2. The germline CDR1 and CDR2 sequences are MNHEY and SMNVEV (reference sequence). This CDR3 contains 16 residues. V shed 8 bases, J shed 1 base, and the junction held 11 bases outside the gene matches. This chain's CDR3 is CASGLLAVPSYNEQFF. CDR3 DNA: TGTGCCAGCGGCCTTCTAGCGGTACCTTCCTACAATGAGCAGTTCTTC.

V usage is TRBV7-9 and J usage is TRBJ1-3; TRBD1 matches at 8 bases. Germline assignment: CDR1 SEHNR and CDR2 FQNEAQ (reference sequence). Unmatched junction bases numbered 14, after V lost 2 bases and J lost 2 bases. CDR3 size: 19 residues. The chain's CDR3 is CASSLPRPGGAEAGNTIYF. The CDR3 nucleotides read TGTGCCAGCAGCTTACCTCGGCCAGGGGGCGCAGAAGCTGGAAACACCATATATTTT.

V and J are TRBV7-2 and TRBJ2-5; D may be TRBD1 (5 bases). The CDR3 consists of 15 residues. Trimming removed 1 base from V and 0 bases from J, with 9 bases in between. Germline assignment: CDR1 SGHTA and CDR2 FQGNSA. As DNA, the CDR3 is TGTGCCAGCAGCTTAGGACAGCGAGACCAAGAGACCCAGTACTTC. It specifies CASSLGQRDQETQYF.

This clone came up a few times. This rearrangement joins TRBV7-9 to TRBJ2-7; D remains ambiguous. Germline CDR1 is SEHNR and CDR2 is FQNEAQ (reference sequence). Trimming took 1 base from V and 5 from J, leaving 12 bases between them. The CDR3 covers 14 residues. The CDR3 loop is CASSLDQESHEQYF. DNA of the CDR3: TGTGCCAGCAGCTTAGATCAAGAGAGTCACGAGCAGTACTTC.

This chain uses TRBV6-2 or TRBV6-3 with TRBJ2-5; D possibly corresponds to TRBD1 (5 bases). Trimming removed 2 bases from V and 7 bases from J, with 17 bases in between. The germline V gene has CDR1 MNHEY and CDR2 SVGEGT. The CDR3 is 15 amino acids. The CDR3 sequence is CASSYPDIRVGTQYF. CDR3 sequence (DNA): TGTGCCAGCAGTTACCCGGACATTCGGGTAGGGACCCAGTACTTC.

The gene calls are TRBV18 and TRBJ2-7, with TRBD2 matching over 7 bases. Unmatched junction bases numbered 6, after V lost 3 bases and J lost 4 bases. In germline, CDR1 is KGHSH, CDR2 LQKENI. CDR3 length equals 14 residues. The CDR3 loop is CASSPRENLYEQYF. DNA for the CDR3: TGTGCCAGCTCACCGCGGGAGAACCTATACGAGCAGTACTTC.

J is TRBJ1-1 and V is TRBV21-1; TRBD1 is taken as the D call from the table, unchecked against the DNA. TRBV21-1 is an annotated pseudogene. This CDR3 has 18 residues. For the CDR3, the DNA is TGTGCCAGCAGCAAAGGACCCGTGACAATCAAAGGGGGCACTGAAGCTTTCTTT. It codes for CASSKGPVTIKGGTEAFF.

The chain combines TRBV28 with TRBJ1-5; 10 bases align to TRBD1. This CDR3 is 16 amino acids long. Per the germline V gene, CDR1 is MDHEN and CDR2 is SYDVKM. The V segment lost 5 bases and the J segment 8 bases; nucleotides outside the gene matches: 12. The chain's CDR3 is CASSPPTGGEGKPQHF. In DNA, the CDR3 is TGTGCCAGCAGTCCTCCGACAGGGGGCGAGGGGAAGCCCCAGCATTTT.